This T cell receptor (beta chain) was recorded in a study of shared clonotypes between healthy human individuals. Repertoires were generated with immunoSEQ multiplex PCR, while TCRdb's copy carries only in-frame clones and drops some. This table holds about 2.4 million clones, approximately 93% found once. The length of the CDR3 is 15 residues. Germline V lookup: CDR1 SGHNT, CDR2 YYREEE (reference sequence). V dropped 6 bases and J dropped 4 bases, with 17 bases sitting between them. The chain uses TRBV5-4 and TRBJ2-1; D might be TRBD1 or TRBD2, each matching 7 bases. The sample comprised naive CD4+ T cells from PBMCs. The subset: CD45RA+ positively selected. The receptor was derived from a young man in good health. Some clones in this sample may be carry-over from other donors' samples. CDR3: CASTNQGGDYNEQFF. The DNA of the CDR3 is TGTGCCAGCACCAACCAGGGGGGGGATTACAATGAGCAGTTCTTC.